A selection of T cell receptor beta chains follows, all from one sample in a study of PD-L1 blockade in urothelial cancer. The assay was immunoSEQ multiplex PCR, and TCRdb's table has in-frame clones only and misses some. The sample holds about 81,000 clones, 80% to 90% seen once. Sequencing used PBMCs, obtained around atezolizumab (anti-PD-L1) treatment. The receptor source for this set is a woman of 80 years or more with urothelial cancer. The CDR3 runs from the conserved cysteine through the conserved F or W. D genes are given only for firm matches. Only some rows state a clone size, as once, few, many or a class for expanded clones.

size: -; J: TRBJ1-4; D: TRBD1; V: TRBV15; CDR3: CATSRDLSQGALRNEKLFF; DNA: TGTGCCACCAGCAGAGATCTCTCTCAGGGGGCGTTGAGGAATGAAAAACTGTTTTTT
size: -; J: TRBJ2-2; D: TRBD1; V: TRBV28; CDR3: CASSSPFRDRGLAGELFF; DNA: TGTGCCAGCAGTTCCCCTTTCCGGGACAGGGGGCTCGCCGGGGAGCTGTTTTTT
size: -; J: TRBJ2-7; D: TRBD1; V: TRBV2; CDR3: CASSRDRGVYEQYF; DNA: TGTGCCAGCAGTCGAGACAGGGGCGTCTACGAGCAGTACTTC
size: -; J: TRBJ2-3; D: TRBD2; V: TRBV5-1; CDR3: CASSRTSGRAQDTQYF; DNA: TGCGCCAGCAGCCGGACTAGCGGGAGGGCCCAAGATACGCAGTATTTT
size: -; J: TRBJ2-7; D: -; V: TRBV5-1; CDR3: CASSGGSQSYEQYF; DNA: TGCGCCAGCAGCGGGGGGAGCCAATCCTACGAGCAGTACTTC
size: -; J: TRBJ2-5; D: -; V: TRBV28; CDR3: CASSLRSGTPYQETQYF; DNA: TGTGCCAGCAGTCTTCGGAGCGGGACACCGTACCAAGAGACCCAGTACTTC
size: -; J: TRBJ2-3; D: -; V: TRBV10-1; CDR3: CASSELARSGTDTQYF; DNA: TGCGCCAGCAGTGAGTTAGCCAGATCCGGCACAGATACGCAGTATTTT
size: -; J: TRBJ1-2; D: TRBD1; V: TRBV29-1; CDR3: CSVPTNGQGVNYGYTF; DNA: TGCAGCGTTCCCACAAATGGACAGGGGGTAAACTATGGCTACACCTTC
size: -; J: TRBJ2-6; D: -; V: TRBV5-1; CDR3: CASSLAPMGANVLTF; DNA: TGCGCCAGCAGCTTGGCCCCTATGGGGGCCAACGTCCTGACTTTC
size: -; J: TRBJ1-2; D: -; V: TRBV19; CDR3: CASSIDTANYGYTF; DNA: TGTGCCAGTAGTATAGATACAGCCAACTATGGCTACACCTTC
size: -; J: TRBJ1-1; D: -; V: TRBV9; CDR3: CASSVASGNTEAFF; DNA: TGTGCCAGCAGCGTAGCTTCAGGGAACACTGAAGCTTTCTTT
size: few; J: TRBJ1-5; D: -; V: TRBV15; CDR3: CATSRDRGFYAQPQHF; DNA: TGTGCCACCAGCAGAGATAGAGGGTTCTACGCTCAGCCCCAGCATTTT
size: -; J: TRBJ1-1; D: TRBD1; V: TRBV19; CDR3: CASSIQGAYNTEAFF; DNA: TGTGCCAGTAGTATACAGGGGGCTTATAACACTGAAGCTTTCTTT
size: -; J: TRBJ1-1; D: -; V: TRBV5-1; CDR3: CASSFRGGTEAFF; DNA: TGCGCCAGCAGCTTTAGGGGGGGAACTGAAGCTTTCTTT
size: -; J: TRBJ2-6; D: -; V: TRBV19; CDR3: CATTTGTSGANVLTF; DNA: TGTGCCACCACTACAGGGACCTCTGGGGCCAACGTCCTGACTTTC
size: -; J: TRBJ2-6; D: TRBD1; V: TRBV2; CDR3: CASSETNRGLVSSGANVLTF; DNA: TGTGCCAGCAGTGAAACAAACAGGGGCCTTGTTTCCTCTGGGGCCAACGTCCTGACTTTC
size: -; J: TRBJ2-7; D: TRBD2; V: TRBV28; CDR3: CASSPGLAINYEQYF; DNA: TGTGCCAGCAGCCCCGGACTAGCGATCAACTACGAGCAGTACTTC
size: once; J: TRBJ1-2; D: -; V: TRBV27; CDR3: CASSLTVDYGYTF; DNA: TGTGCCAGCAGTTTAACTGTCGACTATGGCTACACCTTC
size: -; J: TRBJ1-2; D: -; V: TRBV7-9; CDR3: CASSLREGYTF; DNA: TGTGCCAGCAGCTTACGGGAAGGCTACACCTTC
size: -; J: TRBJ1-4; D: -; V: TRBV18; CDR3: CASSPRWENEKLFF; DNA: TGTGCCAGCTCACCACGGTGGGAGAATGAAAAACTGTTTTTT
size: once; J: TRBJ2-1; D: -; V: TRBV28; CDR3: CASSLSLNNEQFF; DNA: TGTGCCAGCAGTTTAAGCTTAAACAATGAGCAGTTCTTC
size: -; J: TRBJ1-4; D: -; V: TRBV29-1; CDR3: CSGGDRAEKLFF; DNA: TGCAGCGGGGGGGATAGGGCGGAAAAACTGTTTTTT
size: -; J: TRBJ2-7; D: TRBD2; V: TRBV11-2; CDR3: CASSRTSGGLGEQYF; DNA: TGTGCCAGCAGCAGGACTAGCGGGGGCCTCGGCGAGCAGTACTTC
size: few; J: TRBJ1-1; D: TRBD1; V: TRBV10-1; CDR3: CASSEDAITLRQGMNTEAFF; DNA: TGCGCCAGCAGTGAAGACGCGATTACCCTACGACAGGGGATGAACACTGAAGCTTTCTTT
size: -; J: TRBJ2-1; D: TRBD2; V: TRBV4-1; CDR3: CASSQSSGTYNEQFF; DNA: TGCGCCAGCAGCCAGAGTAGCGGGACCTACAATGAGCAGTTCTTC